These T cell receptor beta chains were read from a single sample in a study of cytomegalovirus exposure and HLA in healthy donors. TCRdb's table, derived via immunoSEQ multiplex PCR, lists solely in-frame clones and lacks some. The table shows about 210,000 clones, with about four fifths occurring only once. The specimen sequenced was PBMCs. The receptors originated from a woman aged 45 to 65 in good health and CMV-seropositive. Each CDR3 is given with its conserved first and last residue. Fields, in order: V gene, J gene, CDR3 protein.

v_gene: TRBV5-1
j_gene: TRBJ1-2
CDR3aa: CASSSGGNNYGYTF

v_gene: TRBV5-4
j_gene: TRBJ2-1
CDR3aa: CASSLAGVNRWGNEQFF

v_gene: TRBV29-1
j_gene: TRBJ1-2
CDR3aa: CSVEWQGGGYTF

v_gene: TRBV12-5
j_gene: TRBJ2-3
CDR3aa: CASGLAPGLGGSNTQYF

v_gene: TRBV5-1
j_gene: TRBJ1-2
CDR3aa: CASSPPGGYGYTF

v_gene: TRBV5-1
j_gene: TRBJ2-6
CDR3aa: CASSHQDSGANVLTF

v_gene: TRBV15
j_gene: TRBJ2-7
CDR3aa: CATSKGAGTAYEQYF

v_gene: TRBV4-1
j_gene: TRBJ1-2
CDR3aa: CASSRSTANYGYTF

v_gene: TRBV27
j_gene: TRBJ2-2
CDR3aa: CASSLDKANTGELFF

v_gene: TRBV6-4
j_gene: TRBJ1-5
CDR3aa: CASSERVGQPQHF

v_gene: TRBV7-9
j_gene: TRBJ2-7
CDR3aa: CASSSLSSYEQYF

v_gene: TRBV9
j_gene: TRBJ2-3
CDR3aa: CASSSRGLGGDTQYF

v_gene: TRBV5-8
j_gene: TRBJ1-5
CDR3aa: CASSHGQGNQPQHF

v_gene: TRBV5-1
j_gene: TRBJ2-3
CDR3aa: CASSPRGQPSTDTQYF

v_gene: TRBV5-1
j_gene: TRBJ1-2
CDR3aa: CASSLYGQGDGYTF

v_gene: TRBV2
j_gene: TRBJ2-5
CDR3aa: CASNTGGGGPTQYF

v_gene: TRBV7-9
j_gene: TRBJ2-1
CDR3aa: CSSSPAVGGGRNEQFF

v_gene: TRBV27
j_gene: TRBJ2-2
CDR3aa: CASRVIENTGELFF

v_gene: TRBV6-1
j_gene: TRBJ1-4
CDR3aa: CASKRQGGEKLFF

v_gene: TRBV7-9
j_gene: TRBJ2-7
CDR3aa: CASSPGLAGGQISYEQYF

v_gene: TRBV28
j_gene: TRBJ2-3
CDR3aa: CASSSGGSDQDTQYF

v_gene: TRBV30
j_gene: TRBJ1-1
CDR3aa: CAWSGDRGTTEAFF

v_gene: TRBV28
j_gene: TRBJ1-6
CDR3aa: CASLGQGLGSYNSPLHF